Listed below are T cell receptor beta chains from one sample, sequenced in a study of T cells in Graves' hyperthyroidism and ophthalmopathy. MiXCR was run by TCRdb on the multiplex PCR reads, yielding one entry per CDR3 protein. The table shows 400,000 or so distinct CDR3 sequences, with about 14% occurring only once. The specimen was blood. The origin of the receptors is a woman in her twenties or thirties with Graves' ophthalmopathy. The CDR3 runs from the conserved cysteine through the conserved F or W. Each record gives: J gene, clone size, V gene, D gene, CDR3 length, CDR3 protein, CDR3 DNA. D genes are given only for firm matches. Some rows mark clone size as missing; the rest say once, few, many or name a class of expanded clone.

j_gene: TRBJ2-7; abundance: -; v_gene: TRBV29-1; d_gene: -; len: 14; CDR3aa: CSVTHRVGTYEQYF; CDR3nt: TGCAGCGTTACCCACAGGGTGGGAACTTACGAGCAGTACTTC
j_gene: TRBJ2-7; abundance: many; v_gene: TRBV15; d_gene: TRBD1; len: 13; CDR3aa: CATRGTETYEQYF; CDR3nt: TGTGCCACCAGAGGGACAGAGACCTACGAGCAGTACTTC
j_gene: TRBJ1-2; abundance: many; v_gene: TRBV28; d_gene: -; len: 12; CDR3aa: CASSQQRYGYTF; CDR3nt: TGTGCCAGCAGCCAACAACGGTATGGCTACACCTTC
j_gene: TRBJ2-1; abundance: many; v_gene: TRBV13; d_gene: TRBD2; len: 16; CDR3aa: CASSQGLAGVIYEQFF; CDR3nt: TGTGCCAGCAGCCAAGGACTAGCGGGGGTAATATATGAGCAGTTCTTC
j_gene: TRBJ1-3; abundance: -; v_gene: TRBV6-2/TRBV6-3; d_gene: -; len: 15; CDR3aa: CAITSGTPSGNTIYF; CDR3nt: TGTGCCATAACTTCCGGGACACCTTCTGGAAACACCATATATTTT
j_gene: TRBJ1-6; abundance: -; v_gene: TRBV4-1; d_gene: -; len: 16; CDR3aa: CASSQDRATVNSPLHF; CDR3nt: TGCGCCAGCAGCCAAGATCGGGCGACGGTAAACTCACCCCTCCACTTT
j_gene: TRBJ2-1; abundance: many; v_gene: TRBV24-1; d_gene: TRBD1; len: 17; CDR3aa: CATSDPTGTGIYNEQFF; CDR3nt: TGTGCCACCAGTGACCCAACCGGGACAGGGATATACAATGAGCAGTTCTTC
j_gene: TRBJ2-2; abundance: -; v_gene: TRBV7-8; d_gene: -; len: 17; CDR3aa: CASSLDGAAGLVGELFF; CDR3nt: TGTGCCAGCAGCTTAGACGGGGCAGCCGGATTGGTCGGGGAGCTGTTTTTT
j_gene: TRBJ2-7; abundance: -; v_gene: TRBV28; d_gene: -; len: 15; CDR3aa: CASRMLYGSTYEQYF; CDR3nt: TGTGCCAGCAGAATGTTATATGGGTCCACCTACGAGCAGTACTTC
j_gene: TRBJ1-6; abundance: many; v_gene: TRBV6-1; d_gene: -; len: 11; CDR3aa: CASTLNSPLHF; CDR3nt: TGTGCCAGCACCCTAAATTCACCCCTCCACTTT
j_gene: TRBJ1-5; abundance: -; v_gene: TRBV12-3/TRBV12-4; d_gene: -; len: 15; CDR3aa: CASSLNMDSNQPQHF; CDR3nt: TGTGCCAGCAGTTTAAATATGGATAGCAATCAGCCCCAGCATTTT
j_gene: TRBJ2-2; abundance: many; v_gene: TRBV24-1; d_gene: TRBD2; len: 16; CDR3aa: CATSDFGGGITGELFF; CDR3nt: TGTGCCACCAGTGATTTTGGCGGGGGGATCACCGGGGAGCTGTTTTTT
j_gene: TRBJ2-3; abundance: many; v_gene: TRBV6-6; d_gene: -; len: 15; CDR3aa: CASSYSKTRKDTQYF; CDR3nt: TGTGCCAGCAGTTACTCGAAGACTAGAAAAGATACGCAGTATTTT
j_gene: TRBJ1-1; abundance: few; v_gene: TRBV20-1; d_gene: TRBD1; len: 14; CDR3aa: CSANTGTGNTEAFF; CDR3nt: TGCAGTGCCAACACCGGGACAGGGAACACTGAAGCTTTCTTT
j_gene: TRBJ2-2; abundance: few; v_gene: TRBV24-1; d_gene: -; len: 15; CDR3aa: CATGGVGIDTGELFF; CDR3nt: TGTGCCACCGGCGGGGTAGGGATAGACACCGGGGAGCTGTTTTTT
j_gene: TRBJ1-1; abundance: many; v_gene: TRBV19; d_gene: -; len: 12; CDR3aa: CASSVEDTEAFF; CDR3nt: TGTGCCAGTAGTGTGGAGGACACTGAAGCTTTCTTT
j_gene: TRBJ2-7; abundance: many; v_gene: TRBV7-6; d_gene: TRBD1; len: 16; CDR3aa: CASSLSGQGLAYEQYF; CDR3nt: TGTGCCAGCAGCTTATCGGGACAGGGGCTCGCCTACGAGCAGTACTTC
j_gene: TRBJ2-5; abundance: many; v_gene: TRBV7-9; d_gene: -; len: 14; CDR3aa: CASSLGGHQETQYF; CDR3nt: TGTGCCAGCAGCTTAGGGGGTCACCAAGAGACCCAGTACTTC
j_gene: TRBJ1-2; abundance: -; v_gene: TRBV30; d_gene: -; len: 12; CDR3aa: CAFLKGRYGYTF; CDR3nt: TGTGCCTTCCTAAAGGGTCGCTATGGCTACACCTTC
j_gene: TRBJ1-1; abundance: many; v_gene: TRBV6-1; d_gene: -; len: 12; CDR3aa: CASSETMEKAFF; CDR3nt: TGTGCCAGCAGTGAAACTATGGAGAAGGCTTTCTTT
j_gene: TRBJ1-4; abundance: many; v_gene: TRBV12-3/TRBV12-4; d_gene: -; len: 15; CDR3aa: CASSLVAGSIEKLFF; CDR3nt: TGTGCCAGCAGTTTAGTAGCGGGGTCGATTGAAAAACTGTTTTTT
j_gene: TRBJ2-7; abundance: many; v_gene: TRBV13; d_gene: -; len: 14; CDR3aa: CASTSTERLYEQYF; CDR3nt: TGTGCCAGCACGTCGACGGAACGACTTTACGAGCAGTACTTC
j_gene: TRBJ2-7; abundance: many; v_gene: TRBV28; d_gene: -; len: 18; CDR3aa: CASSFESGSVGSSYEQYF; CDR3nt: TGTGCCAGCAGTTTTGAATCTGGTAGTGTGGGTAGCTCCTACGAGCAGTACTTC
j_gene: TRBJ2-5; abundance: many; v_gene: TRBV6-2/TRBV6-3; d_gene: TRBD1; len: 14; CDR3aa: CASRQPDRGETQYF; CDR3nt: TGTGCCAGCAGACAACCGGACAGGGGAGAGACCCAGTACTTC
j_gene: TRBJ2-3; abundance: many; v_gene: TRBV6-2/TRBV6-3; d_gene: TRBD2; len: 17; CDR3aa: CASNHPKLAGYTDTQYF; CDR3nt: TGTGCCAGCAACCACCCGAAATTAGCGGGGTACACAGATACGCAGTATTTT
j_gene: TRBJ2-1; abundance: many; v_gene: TRBV24-1; d_gene: -; len: 12; CDR3aa: CATSDFPGVLFF; CDR3nt: TGTGCCACCAGTGATTTTCCAGGGGTACTGTTCTTC
j_gene: TRBJ1-5; abundance: many; v_gene: TRBV20-1; d_gene: -; len: 15; CDR3aa: CSAEFQAYSNQPQHF; CDR3nt: TGCAGTGCTGAATTTCAGGCCTATAGCAATCAGCCCCAGCATTTT
j_gene: TRBJ2-3; abundance: -; v_gene: TRBV6-6; d_gene: -; len: 15; CDR3aa: CASSYRGTGTDTQYF; CDR3nt: TGTGCCAGCAGTTACAGAGGAACAGGTACAGATACGCAGTATTTT
j_gene: TRBJ2-3; abundance: few; v_gene: TRBV5-6; d_gene: TRBD1; len: 15; CDR3aa: CASSLGGQGLDTQYF; CDR3nt: TGTGCCAGCAGCTTGGGGGGACAGGGACTAGATACGCAGTATTTT
j_gene: TRBJ1-1; abundance: few; v_gene: TRBV19; d_gene: -; len: 13; CDR3aa: CASSIMANSEAFF; CDR3nt: TGTGCCAGTAGTATAATGGCAAATAGTGAAGCTTTCTTT
j_gene: TRBJ2-1; abundance: many; v_gene: TRBV6-5; d_gene: -; len: 16; CDR3aa: CASSYPPRGPHNEQFF; CDR3nt: TGTGCCAGCAGTTACCCACCTCGGGGGCCTCACAATGAGCAGTTCTTC